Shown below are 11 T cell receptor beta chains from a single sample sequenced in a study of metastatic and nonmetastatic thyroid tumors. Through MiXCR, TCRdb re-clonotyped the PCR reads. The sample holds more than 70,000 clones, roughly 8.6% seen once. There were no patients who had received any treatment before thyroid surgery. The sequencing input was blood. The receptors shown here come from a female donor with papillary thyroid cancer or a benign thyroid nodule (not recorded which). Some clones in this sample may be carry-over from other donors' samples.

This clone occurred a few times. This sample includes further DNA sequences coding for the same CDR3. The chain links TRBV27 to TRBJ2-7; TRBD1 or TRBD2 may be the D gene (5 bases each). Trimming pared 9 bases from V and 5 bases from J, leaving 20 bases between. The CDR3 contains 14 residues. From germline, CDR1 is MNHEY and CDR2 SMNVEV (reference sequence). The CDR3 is CASRDRDTVDEQYF. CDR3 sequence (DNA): TGTGCCAGTAGGGACCGCGACACAGTCGACGAGCAGTACTTC.

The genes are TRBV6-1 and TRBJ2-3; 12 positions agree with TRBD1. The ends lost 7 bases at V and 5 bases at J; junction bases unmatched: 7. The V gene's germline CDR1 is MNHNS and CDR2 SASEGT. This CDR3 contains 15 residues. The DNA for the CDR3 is TGTGCCAGCACATCCGGGACAGGGGGCAAAGATACGCAGTATTTT. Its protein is CASTSGTGGKDTQYF.

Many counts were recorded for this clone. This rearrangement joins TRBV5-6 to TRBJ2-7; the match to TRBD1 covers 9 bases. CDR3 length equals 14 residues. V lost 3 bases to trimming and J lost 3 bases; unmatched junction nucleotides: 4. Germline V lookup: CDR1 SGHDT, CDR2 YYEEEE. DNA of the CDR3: TGTGCCAGCAGCTCGTGGGACAGGGACTACGAGCAGTACTTC. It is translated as CASSSWDRDYEQYF. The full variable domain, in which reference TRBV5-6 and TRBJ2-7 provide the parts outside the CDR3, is DAGVTQSPTHLIKTRGQQVTLRCSPKSGHDTVSWYQQALGQGPQFIFQYYEEEERQRGNFPDRFSGHQFPNYSSELNVNALLLGDSALYLCASSSWDRDYEQYFGPGTRLTVT.

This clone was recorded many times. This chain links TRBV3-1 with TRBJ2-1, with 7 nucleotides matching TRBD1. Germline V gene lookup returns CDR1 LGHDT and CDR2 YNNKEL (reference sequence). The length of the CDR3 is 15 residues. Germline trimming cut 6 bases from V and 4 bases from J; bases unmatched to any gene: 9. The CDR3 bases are TGTGCCAGCAGACGCCGGGACAGTAAGTACAATGAGCAGTTCTTC. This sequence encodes CASRRRDSKYNEQFF.

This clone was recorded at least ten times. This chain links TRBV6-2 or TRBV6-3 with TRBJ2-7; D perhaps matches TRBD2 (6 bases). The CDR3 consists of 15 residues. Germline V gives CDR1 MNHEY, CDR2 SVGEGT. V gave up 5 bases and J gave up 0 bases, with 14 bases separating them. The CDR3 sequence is CASSPRGVSSYEQYF. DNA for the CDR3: TGTGCCAGCAGTCCCCGCGGGGTCAGCTCCTACGAGCAGTACTTC.

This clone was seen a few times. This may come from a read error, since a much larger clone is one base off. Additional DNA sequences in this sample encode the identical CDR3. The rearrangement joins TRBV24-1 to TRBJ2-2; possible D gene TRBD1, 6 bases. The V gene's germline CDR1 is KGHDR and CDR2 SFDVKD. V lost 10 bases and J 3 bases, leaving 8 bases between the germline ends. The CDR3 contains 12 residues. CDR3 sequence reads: CATAGDTGELFF. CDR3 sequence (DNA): TGTGCCACTGCAGGGGACACCGGGGAGCTGTTTTTT.

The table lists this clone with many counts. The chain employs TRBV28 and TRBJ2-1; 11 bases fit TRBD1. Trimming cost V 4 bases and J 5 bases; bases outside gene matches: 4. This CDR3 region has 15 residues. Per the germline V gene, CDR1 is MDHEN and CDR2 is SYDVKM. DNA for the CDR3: TGTGCCAGCAGTTCGCCGGGACAGGGGGACAATGAGCAGTTCTTC. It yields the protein CASSSPGQGDNEQFF.

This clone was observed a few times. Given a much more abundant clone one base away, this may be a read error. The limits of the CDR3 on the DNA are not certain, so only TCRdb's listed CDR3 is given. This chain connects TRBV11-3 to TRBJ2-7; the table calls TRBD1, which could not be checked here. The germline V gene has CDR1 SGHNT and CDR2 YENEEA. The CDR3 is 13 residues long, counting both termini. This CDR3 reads CASGVGQGALRYF.

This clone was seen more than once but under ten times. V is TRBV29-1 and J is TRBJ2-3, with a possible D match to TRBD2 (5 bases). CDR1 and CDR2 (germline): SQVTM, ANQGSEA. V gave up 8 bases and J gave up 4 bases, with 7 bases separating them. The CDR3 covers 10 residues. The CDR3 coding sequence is TGCAGCTCCGGGGCAGATACGCAGTATTTT. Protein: CSSGADTQYF.

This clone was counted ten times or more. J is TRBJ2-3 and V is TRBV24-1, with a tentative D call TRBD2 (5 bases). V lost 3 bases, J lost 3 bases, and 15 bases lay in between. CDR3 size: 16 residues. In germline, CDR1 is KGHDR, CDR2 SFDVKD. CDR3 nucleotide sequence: TGTGCCACCAGTGATCTGGACTTAGGTGAGACAGATACGCAGTATTTT. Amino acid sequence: CATSDLDLGETDTQYF.

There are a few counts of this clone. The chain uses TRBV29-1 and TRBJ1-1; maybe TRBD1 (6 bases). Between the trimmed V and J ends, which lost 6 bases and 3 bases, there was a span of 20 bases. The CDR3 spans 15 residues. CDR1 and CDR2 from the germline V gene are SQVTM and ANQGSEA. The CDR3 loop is CSVRRLRTVDTEAFF. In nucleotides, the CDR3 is TGCAGCGTCCGTCGGTTGAGGACAGTGGACACTGAAGCTTTCTTT.